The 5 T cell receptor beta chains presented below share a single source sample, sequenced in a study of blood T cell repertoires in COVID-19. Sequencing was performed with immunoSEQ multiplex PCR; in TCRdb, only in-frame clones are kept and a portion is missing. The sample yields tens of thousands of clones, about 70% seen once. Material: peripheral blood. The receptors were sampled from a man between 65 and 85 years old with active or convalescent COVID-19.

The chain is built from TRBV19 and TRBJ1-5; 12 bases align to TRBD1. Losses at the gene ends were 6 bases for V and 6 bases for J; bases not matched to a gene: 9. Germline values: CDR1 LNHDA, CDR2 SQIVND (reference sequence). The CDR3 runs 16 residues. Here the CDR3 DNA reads TGTGCCAGTAGGAGAGGGACAGGGGGCATCGGTCAGCCCCAGCATTTT. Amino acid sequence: CASRRGTGGIGQPQHF.

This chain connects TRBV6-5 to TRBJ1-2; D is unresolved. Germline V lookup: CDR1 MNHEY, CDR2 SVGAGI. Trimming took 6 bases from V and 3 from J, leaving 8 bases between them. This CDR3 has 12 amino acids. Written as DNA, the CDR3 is TGTGCCAGCAGGGCAGAACACTATGGCTACACCTTC. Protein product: CASRAEHYGYTF.

CDR3 coding DNA: TGTGCCAGCCGCGGTGGCAACCGTTACACAGATACGCAGTATTTT. This encodes CASRGGNRYTDTQYF. The J gene is TRBJ2-3, the V gene TRBV4-2; D remains unclear. The CDR3 length is 15 residues. V was trimmed by 8 bases and J by 2 bases, leaving 17 bases between them. Germline assignment: CDR1 LGHNA and CDR2 YNFKEQ.

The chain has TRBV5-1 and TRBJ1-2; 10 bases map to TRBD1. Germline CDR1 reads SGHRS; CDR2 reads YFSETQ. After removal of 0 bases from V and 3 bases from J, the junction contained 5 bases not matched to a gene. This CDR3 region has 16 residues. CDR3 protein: CASSLGTGGRDYGYTF. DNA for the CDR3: TGCGCCAGCAGCTTGGGGACAGGGGGAAGGGACTATGGCTACACCTTC.

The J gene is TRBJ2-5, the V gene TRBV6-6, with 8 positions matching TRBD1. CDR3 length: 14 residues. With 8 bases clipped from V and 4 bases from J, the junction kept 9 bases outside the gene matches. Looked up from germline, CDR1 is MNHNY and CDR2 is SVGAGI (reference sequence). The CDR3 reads CASGDGQGGETQYF. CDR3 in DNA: TGTGCCAGCGGGGACGGACAGGGAGGAGAGACCCAGTACTTC.